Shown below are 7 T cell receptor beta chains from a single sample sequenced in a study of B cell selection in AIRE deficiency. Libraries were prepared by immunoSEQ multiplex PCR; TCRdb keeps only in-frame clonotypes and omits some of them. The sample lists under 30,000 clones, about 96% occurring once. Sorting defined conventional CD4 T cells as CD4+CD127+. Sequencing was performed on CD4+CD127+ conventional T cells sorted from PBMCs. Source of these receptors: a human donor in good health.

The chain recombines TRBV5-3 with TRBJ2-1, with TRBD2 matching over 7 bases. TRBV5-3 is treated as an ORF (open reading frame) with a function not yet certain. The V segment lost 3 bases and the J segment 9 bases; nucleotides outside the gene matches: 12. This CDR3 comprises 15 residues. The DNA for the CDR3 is TGTGCCAGAAGCTCGGGATGGGACTACAGAGGTGAGCAGTTCTTC. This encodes CARSSGWDYRGEQFF.

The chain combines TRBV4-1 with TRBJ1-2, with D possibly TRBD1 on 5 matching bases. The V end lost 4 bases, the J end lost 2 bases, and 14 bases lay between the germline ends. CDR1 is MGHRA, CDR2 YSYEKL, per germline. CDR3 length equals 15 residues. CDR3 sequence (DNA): TGCGCCAGCAGCCCCCGACAGACCCGCAACTATGGCTACACCTTC. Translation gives CASSPRQTRNYGYTF.

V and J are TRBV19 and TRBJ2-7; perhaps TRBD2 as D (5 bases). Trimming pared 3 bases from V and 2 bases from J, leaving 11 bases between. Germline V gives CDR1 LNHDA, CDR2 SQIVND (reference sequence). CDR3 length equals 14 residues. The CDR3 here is CASSISSRTYEQYF. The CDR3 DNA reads TGTGCCAGTAGTATTTCTAGCCGAACCTACGAGCAGTACTTC.

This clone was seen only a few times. This CDR3 is CASSVGQGPSGRRLREQFF. The CDR3 DNA reads as TGTGCCAGCAGTGTGGGACAGGGACCTAGCGGACGGAGATTGCGTGAGCAGTTCTTC. V gene TRBV2 combines with J gene TRBJ2-1; 9 nucleotides line up with TRBD1. The CDR3 runs to 19 residues. The V segment lost 4 bases and the J segment 9 bases; nucleotides outside the gene matches: 22. The germline gives CDR1 SNHLY, CDR2 FYNNEI.

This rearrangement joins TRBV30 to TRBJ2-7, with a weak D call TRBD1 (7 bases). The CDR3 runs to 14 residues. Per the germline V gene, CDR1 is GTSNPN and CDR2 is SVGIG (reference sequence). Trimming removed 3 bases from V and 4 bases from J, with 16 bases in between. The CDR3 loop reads CAWRRQGRGYEQYF. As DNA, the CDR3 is TGTGCCTGGAGGCGACAGGGCCGGGGGTACGAGCAGTACTTC.

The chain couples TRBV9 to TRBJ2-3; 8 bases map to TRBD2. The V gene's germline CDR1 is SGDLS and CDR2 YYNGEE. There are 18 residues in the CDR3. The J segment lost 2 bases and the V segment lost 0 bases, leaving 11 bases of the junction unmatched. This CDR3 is CASSVGARGGPATDTQYF. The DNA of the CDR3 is TGTGCCAGCAGCGTAGGGGCTCGGGGGGGTCCAGCCACAGATACGCAGTATTTT.

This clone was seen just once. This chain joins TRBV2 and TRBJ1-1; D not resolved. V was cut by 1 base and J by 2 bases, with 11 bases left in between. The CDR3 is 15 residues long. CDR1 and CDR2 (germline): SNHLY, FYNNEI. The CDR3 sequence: CASSEERSINTEAFF. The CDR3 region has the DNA TGTGCCAGCAGTGAAGAACGCAGTATTAACACTGAAGCTTTCTTT.